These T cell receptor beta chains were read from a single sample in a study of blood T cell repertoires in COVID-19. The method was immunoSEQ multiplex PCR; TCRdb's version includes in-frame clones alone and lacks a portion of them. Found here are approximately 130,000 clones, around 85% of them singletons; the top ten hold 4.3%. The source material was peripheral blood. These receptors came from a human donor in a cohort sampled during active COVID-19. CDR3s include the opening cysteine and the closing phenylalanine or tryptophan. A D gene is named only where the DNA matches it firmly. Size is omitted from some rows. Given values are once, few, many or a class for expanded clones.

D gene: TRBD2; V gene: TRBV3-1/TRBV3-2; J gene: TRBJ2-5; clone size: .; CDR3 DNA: TGTGCCAGCAGCCAAGCGGGACTAGCTTCGGAGACCCAGTACTTC; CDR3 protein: CASSQAGLASETQYF
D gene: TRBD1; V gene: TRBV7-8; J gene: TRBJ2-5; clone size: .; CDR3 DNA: TGTGCCAGCAGCCAGCGACAGGGTCACCCAGAGACCCAGTACTTC; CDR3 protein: CASSQRQGHPETQYF
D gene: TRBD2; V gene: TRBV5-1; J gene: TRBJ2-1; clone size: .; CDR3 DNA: TGCGCCAGCAGCTTGGGGGCTACTAGCGGTGAGCAGTTCTTC; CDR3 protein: CASSLGATSGEQFF
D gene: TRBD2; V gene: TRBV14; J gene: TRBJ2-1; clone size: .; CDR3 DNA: TGTGCCAGCAGCCAAGGCCGGCGGGGGAGGGAGCAGTTCTTC; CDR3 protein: CASSQGRRGREQFF
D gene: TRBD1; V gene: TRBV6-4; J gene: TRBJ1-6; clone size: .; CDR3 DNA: TGTGCCAGCACCGGACAGGGCGGTGATTCACCCCTCCACTTT; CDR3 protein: CASTGQGGDSPLHF
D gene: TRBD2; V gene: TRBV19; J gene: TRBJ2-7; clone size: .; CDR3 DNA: TGTGCCAGTTCCTCCCTAGCGGGGTGGGGCGAGCAGTACTTC; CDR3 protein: CASSSLAGWGEQYF
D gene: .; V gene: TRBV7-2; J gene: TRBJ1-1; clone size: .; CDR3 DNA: TGTGCCAGCAGCTTCCGGGGGTCGCACACTGAAGCTTTCTTT; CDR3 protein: CASSFRGSHTEAFF
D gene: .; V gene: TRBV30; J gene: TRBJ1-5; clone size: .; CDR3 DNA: TGTGCCTGGAGCTACCCCATGAGCAATCAGCCCCAGCATTTT; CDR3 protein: CAWSYPMSNQPQHF
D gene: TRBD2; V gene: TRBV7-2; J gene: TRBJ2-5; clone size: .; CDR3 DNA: TGTGCCAGCAGCTTAAGAGTAGCGGGACACGGAGAGACCCAGTACTTC; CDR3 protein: CASSLRVAGHGETQYF
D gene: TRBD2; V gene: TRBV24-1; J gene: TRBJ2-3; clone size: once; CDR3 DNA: TGTGCCACCAGTGGGACGGGAGGGCCGGTGGTAACAGATACGCAGTATTTT; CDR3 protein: CATSGTGGPVVTDTQYF
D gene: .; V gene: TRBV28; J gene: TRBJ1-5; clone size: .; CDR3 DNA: TGTGCCAGCAGTTTGGGCGGCCCGGGAAATCAGCCCCAGCATTTT; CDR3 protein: CASSLGGPGNQPQHF
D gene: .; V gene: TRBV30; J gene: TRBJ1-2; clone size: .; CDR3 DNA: TGTGCCTGGAGCCTCCAGGGCAGCTTCTATGGCTACACCTTC; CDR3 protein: CAWSLQGSFYGYTF
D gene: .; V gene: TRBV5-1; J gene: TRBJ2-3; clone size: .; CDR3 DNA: TGCGCCAGCAGCTTTGACACCTATACGCAGTATTTT; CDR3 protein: CASSFDTYTQYF
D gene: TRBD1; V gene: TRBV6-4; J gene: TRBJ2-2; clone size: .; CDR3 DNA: TGTGCCAGCAGCACAGGGGCGGTCCACACCGGGGAGCTGTTTTTT; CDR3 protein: CASSTGAVHTGELFF
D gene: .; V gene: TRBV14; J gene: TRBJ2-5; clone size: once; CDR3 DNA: TGTGCCAGCAGCCAAGGGCGGGTCCACCAAGAGACCCAGTACTTC; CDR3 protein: CASSQGRVHQETQYF